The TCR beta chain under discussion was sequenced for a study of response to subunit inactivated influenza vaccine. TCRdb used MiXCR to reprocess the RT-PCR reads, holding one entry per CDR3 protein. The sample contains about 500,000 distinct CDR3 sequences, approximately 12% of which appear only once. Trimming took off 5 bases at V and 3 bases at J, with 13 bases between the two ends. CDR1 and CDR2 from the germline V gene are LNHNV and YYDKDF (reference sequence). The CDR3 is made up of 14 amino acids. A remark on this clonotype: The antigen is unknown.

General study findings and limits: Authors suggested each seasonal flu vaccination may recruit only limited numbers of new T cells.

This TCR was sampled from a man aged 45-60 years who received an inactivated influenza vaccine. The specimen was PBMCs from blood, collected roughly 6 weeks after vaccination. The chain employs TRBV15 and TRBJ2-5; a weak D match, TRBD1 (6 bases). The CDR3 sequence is CATSELDRKETQYF. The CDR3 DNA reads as TGTGCCACCAGCGAACTCGACAGGAAAGAGACCCAGTACTTC.